The clone carrying this TCR beta chain has only a few counts. Its antigen remains unidentified. TCRdb fed the reads into MiXCR, producing one record per CDR3 protein. The sample shows roughly 230,000 distinct CDR3 sequences, approximately 24% of them seen only once. Unmatched junction bases numbered 3, after V lost 5 bases and J lost 8 bases. Per germline, CDR1 SGHVS and CDR2 FNYEAQ. The CDR3 runs 13 residues. The sample belongs to a study of T cell repertoires in cytomegalovirus infection. Study at large: Matching HLA type and CMV infection were both indicated by public TCR beta signatures. Study-wide results and caveats: The cumulative frequency of public TCR beta families identified carriers of CMV plus the relevant HLA. Ex vivo, HLA-C-restricted CMV-specific TCR beta clonotypes prevailed over the rest of the response.

Input material: CD8+ T cells from PBMCs. The rearrangement uses TRBV7-6 and TRBJ1-4, with TRBD1 matching 9 bases. The origin of this receptor is a human donor in good health (CMV status not recorded). Some clones in this sample may be carry-over from other donors' samples. DNA of the CDR3: TGTGCCAGCAGCCCCGGACAGGGGGAAAAACTGTTTTTT. Encoded protein: CASSPGQGEKLFF.